This TCR beta chain was observed in a study of blood T cells in healthy people across ages. Study-wide context: Using template switching, researchers captured about one barcoded beta molecule for each two T cells.

A second roughly 7 to 11 cycle PCR used barcoded and J-beta primers. A 12-random-nucleotide template-switch adaptor tagged each cDNA molecule. TCRdb ran MiXCR on the 5' RACE reads and lists one entry per CDR3 protein. The sample includes hundreds of thousands of distinct CDR3 sequences, approximately 25% of them seen just once. V lost 0 bases to trimming and J lost 3 bases; unmatched junction nucleotides: 20. The CDR3 consists of 22 residues. The germline gives CDR1 LGHDT, CDR2 YNNKEL (reference sequence). In this sample, this clonotype turned up a few times. This sample was shared with a second study, whose subject was T cells of mothers and their children. From that study: cDNA synthesis used all extracted RNA, about 1.5 ug per 15 ul. Barcodes for each sample and 2-4 random nucleotides were added by the M1S primer used in the second PCR.

This chain uses TRBV3-1 with TRBJ2-5; 12 bases map to TRBD2. The source material was blood. This TCR was recovered from a boy aged 5-17 years in good health. The CDR3 is CASSQEPWTSGVTGENKETQYF. For the CDR3, the DNA is TGTGCCAGCAGCCAAGAACCCTGGACTAGCGGGGTAACTGGAGAGAATAAAGAGACCCAGTACTTC.